This T cell receptor (beta chain) was observed in a study of breast tumors, draining lymph nodes, adjacent tissues. TCRdb re-analysed the multiplex PCR reads in MiXCR, keeping a single row per CDR3 protein. The sample yields about 130,000 distinct CDR3 sequences, about 20% seen once. The lymph nodes were axillary draining lymph nodes from breast cancer patients. This clonotype was detected ten times or more. CDR3 length: 11 amino acids. The V gene end was trimmed by 5 bases and the J gene end by 7 bases; junction bases not matched to a gene: 1. The chain carries TRBV12-3 or TRBV12-4 and TRBJ1-2; TRBD1 agrees at 7 bases. The specimen sequenced was axillary lymph node tissue. The sequence was collected from a female donor with breast cancer. Some clones in this sample may be carry-over from other donors' samples. CDR3 residues: CASSTGVGYTF. The CDR3 nucleotides read TGTGCCAGCAGTACAGGGGTTGGCTACACCTTC.